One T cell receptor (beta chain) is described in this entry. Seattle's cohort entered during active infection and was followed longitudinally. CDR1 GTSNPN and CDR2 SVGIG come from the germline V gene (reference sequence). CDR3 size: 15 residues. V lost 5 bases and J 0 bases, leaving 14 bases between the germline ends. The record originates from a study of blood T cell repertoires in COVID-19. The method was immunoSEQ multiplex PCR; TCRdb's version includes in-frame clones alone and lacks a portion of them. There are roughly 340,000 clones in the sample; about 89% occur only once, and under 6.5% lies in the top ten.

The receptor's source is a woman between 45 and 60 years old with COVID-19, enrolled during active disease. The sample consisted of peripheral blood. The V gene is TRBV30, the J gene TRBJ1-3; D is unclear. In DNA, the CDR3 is TGTGCCTGGGGCGACCGCCGGGGCTCTGGAAACACCATATATTTT. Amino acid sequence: CAWGDRRGSGNTIYF. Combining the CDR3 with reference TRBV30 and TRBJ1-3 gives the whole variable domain SQTIHQWPATLVQPVGSPLSLECTVEGTSNPNLYWYRQAAGRGLQLLFYSVGIGQISSEVPQNLSASRPQDRQFILSSKKLLLSDSGFYLCAWGDRRGSGNTIYFGEGSWLTVV.